This T cell receptor (beta chain) is drawn from a study of cytomegalovirus exposure and HLA in healthy donors. The approximately 120-subject validation cohort, separate from the roughly 670-subject first cohort, included the donors. Assay: immunoSEQ multiplex PCR; the TCRdb copy retains only in-frame clones and omits some. The repertoire has about 74,000 clones, around 94% of them found once; the top ten carry less than 2%. Whole-study results and caveats: Cytomegalovirus association was assigned to about 150 TCR beta chains. The study found most TCR sequences rare, yet found some public TCRs in many donors.

A remark on this clone: The target antigen is unknown.

Germline values: CDR1 LNHDA, CDR2 SQIVND (reference sequence). This CDR3 has 14 residues. Trimming removed 3 bases at V and 5 bases at J, with 11 bases between. The sequenced sample was PBMCs. The sequence came from a woman aged 18 to 35 in good health and CMV-seropositive. The chain joins TRBV19 to TRBJ1-5; D gene unclear. The CDR3 region has the DNA TGTGCCAGTAGTATGAGCCCCCGGGATCAGCCCCAGCATTTT. Encoded protein: CASSMSPRDQPQHF.